The sequence of this TCR beta chain was determined in a study of T cell changes during pregnancy in multiple sclerosis. The method was immunoSEQ multiplex PCR; TCRdb's version includes in-frame clones alone and lacks a portion of them. Here the sample spans 60,000 or so clones, around 90% being singletons. The junction had 8 bases not matched to a gene; V was cut back by 5 bases and J by 0 bases. Looked up from germline, CDR1 is WSHSY and CDR2 is SAAADI. The CDR3 loop spans 16 amino acids. The chain links TRBV10-2 to TRBJ1-2; 8 positions match TRBD1. This clonotype was obtained from a female donor in good health, enrolled as a control in a pregnancy study. Source: peripheral blood, taken in the second trimester of pregnancy. CDR3 sequence (DNA): TGCGCCAGCAGTCAATTGGGACAGGCCCCTAACTATGGCTACACCTTC. Its translation: CASSQLGQAPNYGYTF.